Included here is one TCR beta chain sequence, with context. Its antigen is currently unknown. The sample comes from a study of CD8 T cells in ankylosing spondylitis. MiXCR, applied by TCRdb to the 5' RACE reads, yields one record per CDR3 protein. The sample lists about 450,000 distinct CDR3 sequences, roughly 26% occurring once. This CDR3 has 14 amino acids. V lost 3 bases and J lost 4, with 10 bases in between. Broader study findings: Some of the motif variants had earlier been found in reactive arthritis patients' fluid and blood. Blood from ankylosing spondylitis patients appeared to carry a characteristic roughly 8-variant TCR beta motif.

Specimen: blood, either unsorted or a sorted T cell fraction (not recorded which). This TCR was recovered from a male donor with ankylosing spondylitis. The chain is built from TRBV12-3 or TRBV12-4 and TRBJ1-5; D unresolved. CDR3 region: CASSLSTANQPQHF. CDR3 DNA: TGTGCCAGCAGTTTGAGTACAGCGAATCAGCCCCAGCATTTT.